This TCR beta chain derives from a study of OX40 agonist ivuxolimab in advanced cancers. Study background: It was ivuxolimab, an agonistic anti-OX40 (CD134) antibody, that patients were treated with. A male proportion of about 84% was recorded, with mean age around 60 years and range roughly 23 to 85. Study-wide results and caveats: Expansion of clones was among the lowest in partial responders at 0.1-3.0 mg/kg.

This CDR3 has 14 residues. V was pared by 4 bases and J by 9 bases, with 18 bases between. Germline V lookup: CDR1 MGHRA, CDR2 YSYEKL. Of note for this clone: Its target is not known.

With autoimmune disease history or systemic immunosuppression, patients were excluded. The repertoire was sequenced with immunoSEQ multiplex PCR; TCRdb's copy has only in-frame clones and lacks some. The sample records about 93,000 clones, 94% being singletons. Sequences were derived from CD4+ or CD8+ T cells sorted from blood, sampled in a trial of the OX40 agonist ivuxolimab. The V gene is TRBV4-1, the J gene TRBJ1-1; D gene uncertain. This sequence originates from an adult with an advanced solid tumor such as melanoma, head and neck, liver or kidney cancer. The CDR3 is CASSPGGGEAKAFF. The CDR3 bases are TGCGCCAGCAGCCCTGGAGGTGGGGAGGCCAAAGCTTTCTTT.